This T cell receptor (beta chain) appears in the sequencing data of a study of blood T cells in healthy people across ages. Germline CDR1 reads MRHNA; CDR2 reads SNTAGT. The CDR3 contains 16 residues. V gave up 0 bases and J gave up 4 bases; unmatched junction bases: 5. Study results and caveats: With unsorted PBMCs, a conclusive comparison of naive versus antigen-experienced cells was not possible.

This clonotype came up a few times. Antigen specificity is unknown. Primers used in a second PCR of about 7 to 12 cycles were a sample-barcoded 5' primer and a J-beta primer mix. Each sample yielded at least 2.5 million CDR3-containing paired-end reads. A single record per CDR3 protein comes from TCRdb applying MiXCR to the 5' RACE reads. This table has 500,000 to 550,000 distinct CDR3 sequences, less than 25% appearing once. The same specimen was also included in a second study, on T cells of mothers and their children. That paper states: Comparable shaping of TCR recombination output by thymic selection was observed in related and unrelated pairs. Related mother and child pairs showed slightly greater overlap (not significant) than unrelated pairs did.

The rearrangement links TRBV6-4 to TRBJ2-3; 9 positions match TRBD2. The sample consisted of blood. The TCR originated in a boy between 10 and 17 years old in good health. In DNA, the CDR3 is TGTGCCAGCAGTGACTCAGCGGGGGGTGCGTCAGATACGCAGTATTTT. Translating gives CASSDSAGGASDTQYF.